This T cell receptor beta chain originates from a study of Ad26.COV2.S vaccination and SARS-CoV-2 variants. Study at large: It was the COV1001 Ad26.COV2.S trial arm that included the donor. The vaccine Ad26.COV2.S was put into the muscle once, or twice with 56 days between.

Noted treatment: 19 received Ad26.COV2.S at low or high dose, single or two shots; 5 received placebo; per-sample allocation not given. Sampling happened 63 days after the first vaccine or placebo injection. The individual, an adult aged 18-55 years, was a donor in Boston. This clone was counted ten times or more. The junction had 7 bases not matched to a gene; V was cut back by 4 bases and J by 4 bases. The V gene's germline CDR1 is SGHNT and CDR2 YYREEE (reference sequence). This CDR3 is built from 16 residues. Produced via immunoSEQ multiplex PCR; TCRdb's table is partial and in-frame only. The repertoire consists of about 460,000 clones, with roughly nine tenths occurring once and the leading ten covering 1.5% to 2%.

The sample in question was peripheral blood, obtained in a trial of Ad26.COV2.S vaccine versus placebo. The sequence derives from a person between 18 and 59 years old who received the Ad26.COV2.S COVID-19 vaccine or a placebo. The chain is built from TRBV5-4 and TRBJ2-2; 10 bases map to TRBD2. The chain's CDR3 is CASSRKTSGPTGELFF. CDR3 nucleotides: TGTGCCAGCAGCCGGAAGACTAGCGGGCCCACCGGGGAGCTGTTTTTT.